The following is a T cell receptor (beta chain) sequence with its context. These data are taken from a study of blood T cell repertoires in COVID-19. Authors' analysis steps: Amplified reference gene primers provided the basis for estimating nucleated cell counts. Sequencing was performed with immunoSEQ multiplex PCR; in TCRdb, only in-frame clones are kept and a portion is missing. Clone size and V and J calls were adopted from that table, with D and trimming inferred from the DNA. Of about 260,000 clones listed, approximately 86% are singletons. The CDR3 spans 15 residues. Unmatched junction bases numbered 6, after V lost 7 bases and J lost 4 bases. CDR1 SNHLY and CDR2 FYNNEI come from the germline V gene.

Source material: peripheral blood. This TCR derives from a man in his forties who had recovered from COVID-19. V usage is TRBV2 and J usage is TRBJ2-2, with TRBD2 identical over 10 bases. The DNA of the CDR3 is TGTGCCAGCACCCGGACTAGCGGTTCCACCGGGGAGCTGTTTTTT. It is translated as CASTRTSGSTGELFF. Full variable domain (rest looked up from reference TRBV2 and TRBJ2-2): EPEVTQTPSHQVTQMGQEVILRCVPISNHLYFYWYRQILGQKVEFLVSFYNNEISEKSEIFDDQFSVERPDGSNFTLKIRSTKLEDSAMYFCASTRTSGSTGELFFGEGSRLTVL.